This TCR beta chain came from a study of CD8+CD57+ T cells in acquired aplastic anemia. This clonotype was detected only a few times. Sequencing involved patients with CD8+CD57+ cell expansion previously shown by flow cytometry. Germline CDR1 reads ENHRY; CDR2 reads SYGVKD. The CDR3 is made up of 10 amino acids. Trimming removed 11 bases at V and 2 bases at J, with 7 bases between. Investigators profiled TCR beta VDJ and CDR3 from genomic DNA template. TCRdb reprocessed the reads via MiXCR and lists one record per CDR3 protein. The table records 160,000 or so distinct CDR3 sequences, about 70% of them present only once.

The receptor's source is a human donor with aplastic anemia. The chain links TRBV10-3 to TRBJ2-7; D is uncertain. Sequencing input: sorted CD4+, CD8+, or CD8+CD57+ T cells (not recorded which) from PBMCs. CDR3 sequence reads: CAVATYEQYF. The CDR3 DNA reads as TGTGCCGTCGCGACCTACGAGCAGTACTTC.